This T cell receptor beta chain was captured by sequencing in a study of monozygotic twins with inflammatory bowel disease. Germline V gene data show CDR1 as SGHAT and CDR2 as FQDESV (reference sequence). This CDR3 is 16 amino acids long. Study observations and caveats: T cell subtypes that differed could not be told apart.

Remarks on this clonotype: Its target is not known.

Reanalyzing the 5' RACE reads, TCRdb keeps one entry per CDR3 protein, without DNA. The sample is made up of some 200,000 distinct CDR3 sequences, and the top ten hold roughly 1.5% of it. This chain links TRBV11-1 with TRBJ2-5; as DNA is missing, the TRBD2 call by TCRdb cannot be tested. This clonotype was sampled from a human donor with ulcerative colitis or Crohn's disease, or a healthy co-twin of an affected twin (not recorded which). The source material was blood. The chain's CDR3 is CASSLSETSPQETQYF.